This entry lists 11 T cell receptor beta chains sequenced from one sample in a study of graft-versus-host responses after intestinal transplantation. Repertoires were generated with immunoSEQ multiplex PCR, while TCRdb's copy carries only in-frame clones and drops some. Seen here are about 97,000 clones, about nine tenths observed once, and the top ten hold roughly 15%. The sequenced sample was PBMCs, obtained just under 460 days after intestinal transplant. The receptors shown here come from a human patient who received an intestinal transplant, so some T cells may come from the graft donor.

This sequence joins TRBV9 and TRBJ1-3; a weak D match, TRBD1 (5 bases). Germline V CDR1 and CDR2: SGDLS, YYNGEE. The CDR3 is 14 amino acids. Trimming shortened V by 4 bases and J by 4 bases, and 12 bases separated the two germline ends. The CDR3 sequence: CASSTRDVGNTIYF. CDR3 nucleotide sequence: TGTGCCAGCAGCACCCGGGACGTCGGAAACACCATATATTTT. The full variable domain, with the rest looked up from reference TRBV9 and TRBJ1-3, is DSGVTQTPKHLITATGQRVTLRCSPRSGDLSVYWYQQSLDQGLQFLIQYYNGEERAKGNILERFSAQQFPDLHSELNLSSLELGDSALYFCASSTRDVGNTIYFGEGSWLTVV.

The chain recombines TRBV6-1 with TRBJ1-2; D call uncertain. The CDR3 sequence is 13 residues long. Germline values: CDR1 MNHNS, CDR2 SASEGT. The V and J ends lost 8 bases and 4 bases respectively, with 14 bases between them. The CDR3 here is CASGRERPYGYTF. CDR3 DNA: TGTGCCAGCGGCCGGGAACGGCCCTATGGCTACACCTTC.

The chain uses TRBV6-1 and TRBJ2-7; no firm D call. Deletions cut 1 base from V and 0 bases from J, with 13 bases between. Per germline, CDR1 MNHNS and CDR2 SASEGT. The CDR3 has 16 amino acids. The chain's CDR3 is CASSEVPAPSSYEQYF. Here the CDR3 DNA reads TGTGCCAGCAGTGAAGTTCCCGCCCCCAGCTCCTACGAGCAGTACTTC.

V gene TRBV9 combines with J gene TRBJ2-1; D is unclear. Germline V gene lookup returns CDR1 SGDLS and CDR2 YYNGEE. The CDR3 has 13 residues. V dropped 4 bases and J dropped 9 bases, with 14 bases sitting between them. The DNA for the CDR3 is TGTGCCAGCAGCCCCCGCCCCGCAGGTGAGCAGTTCTTC. Translated, it gives CASSPRPAGEQFF.

Details on this clone: Compared with germline, one end of the junction differs, possibly owing to a read error. The sample carries other DNA sequences with the same CDR3. The chain has TRBV5-1 and TRBJ1-4; D unclear. CDR3 size: 22 residues. Germline CDR1 reads SGHRS; CDR2 reads YFSETQ. CDR3 region: CASSPGRVPLTRTEATNEKLFF. In DNA, the CDR3 is TGCGCCAGCAGCCCCGGTCGGGTACCTCTAACTAGAACTGAGGCAACTAATGAAAAGCTGTTTTTT.

A remark on this clone: One junction end disagrees with the germline gene, perhaps due to a read error. The chain employs TRBV4-2 and TRBJ1-4; D gene unclear. The CDR3 runs 14 residues. Per germline, CDR1 LGHNA and CDR2 YNFKEQ. CDR3 residues: CASGQTVLNEKLFF. The CDR3 coding sequence is TGTGCCAGCGGCCAGACGGTCCTAAATGAAAAACTGTTTTTT.

The CDR3 sequence is CASTLTGQGFHGYTF. In DNA, the CDR3 is TGTGCCAGCACCCTCACGGGACAGGGGTTCCATGGCTACACCTTC. This chain connects TRBV9 to TRBJ1-2; 10 nucleotides match TRBD1. V gave up 6 bases and J gave up 6 bases; unmatched junction bases: 11. Germline V gene data show CDR1 as SGDLS and CDR2 as YYNGEE. The length of the CDR3 is 15 residues.

This chain uses TRBV13 with TRBJ2-2; D not certain. CDR3 size: 13 residues. V gave up 5 bases and J gave up 5 bases, with 9 bases separating them. CDR1 is PRHDT, CDR2 FYEKMQ, per germline (reference sequence). In nucleotides, the CDR3 is TGTGCCAGCAGCCCCCCCCGAACCGGGGAGCTGTTTTTT. It encodes CASSPPRTGELFF.

This clone was seen a single time. The V and J genes are TRBV6-1 and TRBJ1-2; D is unclear. CDR1 and CDR2 (germline): MNHNS, SASEGT. V was pared by 11 bases and J by 10 bases, with 14 bases between. The CDR3 covers 10 residues. The CDR3 DNA reads TGTGCCGCCGGATCCCGGGTCTACACCTTC. Protein product: CAAGSRVYTF.

The V call is TRBV12-5, the J call TRBJ2-7; D ambiguous. The length of the CDR3 is 13 residues. Trimming removed 1 base at V and 2 bases at J, with 6 bases between. CDR1 LGHNT and CDR2 FRNRAP come from the germline V gene. CDR3 residues: CASGLGVPYEQYF. CDR3 nucleotides: TGTGCTAGTGGTTTGGGGGTCCCCTACGAGCAGTACTTC.

This clone has just one count. The chain carries TRBV5-4 and TRBJ2-3; D might be TRBD2 (6 bases). Deletions cut 5 bases from V and 1 base from J, with 8 bases between. CDR3 length: 13 residues. The germline CDR1 and CDR2 sequences are SGHNT and YYREEE (reference sequence). DNA for the CDR3: TGTGCCAGCAGAACGGGGGGCACAGATACGCAGTATTTT. As protein: CASRTGGTDTQYF. The full variable domain, with the rest looked up from reference TRBV5-4 and TRBJ2-3, is ETGVTQSPTHLIKTRGQQVTLRCSSQSGHNTVSWYQQALGQGPQFIFQYYREEENGRGNFPPRFSGLQFPNYSSELNVNALELDDSALYLCASRTGGTDTQYFGPGTRLTVL.